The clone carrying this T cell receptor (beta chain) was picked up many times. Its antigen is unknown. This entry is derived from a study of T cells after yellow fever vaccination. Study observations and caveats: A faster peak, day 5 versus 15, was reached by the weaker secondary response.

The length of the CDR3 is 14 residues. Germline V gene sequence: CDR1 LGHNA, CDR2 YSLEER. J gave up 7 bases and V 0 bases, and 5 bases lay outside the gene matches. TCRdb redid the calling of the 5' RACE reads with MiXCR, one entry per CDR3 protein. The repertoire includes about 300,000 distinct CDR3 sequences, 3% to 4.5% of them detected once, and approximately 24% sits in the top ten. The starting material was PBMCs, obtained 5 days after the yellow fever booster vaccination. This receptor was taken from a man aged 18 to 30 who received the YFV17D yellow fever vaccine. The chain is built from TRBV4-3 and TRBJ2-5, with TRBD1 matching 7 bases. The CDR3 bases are TGCGCCAGCAGCCAAGATCCGAGGACAGGGACCCAGTACTTC. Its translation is CASSQDPRTGTQYF.